This TCR beta chain was captured in a study of cytomegalovirus exposure and HLA in healthy donors. Study-wide context: From HLA-typed donors, an early data release held some 91 million unique TCRs.

Study-wide points: In terms of immune exposure information, only CMV serostatus was available.

Primers: 60 Vbeta forward and 13 Jbeta reverse. Here immunoSEQ multiplex PCR was the method, and the copy in TCRdb shows in-frame clones only, minus some. The sample shows about 120,000 clones, 74% of them seen only once. The germline V gene has CDR1 MDHEN and CDR2 SYDVKM. This CDR3 comprises 12 residues. Trimming pared 4 bases from V and 10 bases from J, leaving 11 bases between. Concerning this clone: Its antigen is not identified. The sample contains more than one DNA sequence encoding this CDR3.

The chain links TRBV28 to TRBJ2-1; no clear D. The sequenced material came from PBMCs. This TCR was sampled from a human donor in good health. CDR3 coding DNA: TGTGCCAGCAGTTACGTTCCCGCGGAGCAGTTCTTC. Protein sequence: CASSYVPAEQFF. The full variable domain, completed using reference TRBV28 and TRBJ2-1, is DVKVTQSSRYLVKRTGEKVFLECVQDMDHENMFWYRQDPGLGLRLIYFSYDVKMKEKGDIPEGYSVSREKKERFSLILESASTNQTSMYLCASSYVPAEQFFGPGTRLTVL.